The entry below describes one T cell receptor (beta chain). Its antigen is still unknown. The PCR employed 60 Vbeta primers together with 13 Jbeta primers. The protocol was immunoSEQ multiplex PCR, while the TCRdb copy is restricted to in-frame clones and leaves out a portion. The table shows roughly 140,000 clones, with about 80% occurring only once. The data were obtained in a study of cytomegalovirus exposure and HLA in healthy donors. Overall study findings and caveats: The authors listed approximately 150 TCR beta chains as cytomegalovirus-associated.

Germline V gene sequence: CDR1 MNHNY, CDR2 SVGAGI (reference sequence). The germline V and J ends were trimmed by 5 bases and 1 base, with 9 bases remaining between them. The CDR3 loop spans 14 amino acids. What was sequenced was PBMCs. V gene TRBV6-6 combines with J gene TRBJ1-5, with D possibly being TRBD1 (6 bases). This sequence was found in a woman aged 45 to 65 in good health and CMV-seropositive. CDR3 amino acids: CASSGGQSNQPQHF. CDR3 DNA sequence: TGTGCCAGCAGTGGAGGACAGAGCAATCAGCCCCAGCATTTT.